This passage covers 26 T cell receptor beta chains from one sample sequenced in a study of shared clonotypes between healthy human individuals. Only in-frame clones appear in the TCRdb table, and some are missing; sequencing was by immunoSEQ multiplex PCR. The data hold about 990,000 clones, with about 84% observed a single time. The sequenced sample consisted of memory CD4+ T cells from PBMCs. Regarding subset: CD45RA-negative fraction. The receptors originated from a man younger than 35 in good health. Some clones in this sample may be carry-over from other donors' samples.

The chain carries TRBV5-1 and TRBJ1-2; D gene unclear. The germline V gene has CDR1 SGHRS and CDR2 YFSETQ. Trimming cost V 4 bases and J 1 base, with 8 bases left between them. The CDR3 spans 13 residues. The CDR3: CASSDSSNYGYTF. CDR3 sequence (DNA): TGCGCCAGCAGCGATAGTAGTAACTATGGCTACACCTTC.

The genes are TRBV5-6 and TRBJ2-5; 9 bases map to TRBD1. The CDR3 is made up of 15 amino acids. The ends lost 1 base at V and 6 bases at J; junction bases unmatched: 7. The germline gives CDR1 SGHDT, CDR2 YYEEEE. Here the CDR3 reads CASSLRDRVGKTQYF. The CDR3 region has the DNA TGTGCCAGCAGCTTGAGGGACAGGGTAGGAAAGACCCAGTACTTC. Based on the CDR3 plus reference TRBV5-6 and TRBJ2-5, the full variable domain is DAGVTQSPTHLIKTRGQQVTLRCSPKSGHDTVSWYQQALGQGPQFIFQYYEEEERQRGNFPDRFSGHQFPNYSSELNVNALLLGDSALYLCASSLRDRVGKTQYFGPGTRLLVL.

This chain uses TRBV5-1 with TRBJ2-3, with 8 bases lining up with TRBD1. The CDR3 is 14 amino acids. Trimming removed 2 bases from V and 5 bases from J; junction bases left unmatched: 4. Looked up from germline, CDR1 is SGHRS and CDR2 is YFSETQ. CDR3 sequence (DNA): TGCGCCAGCAGCTTAGGACAGGGAGAAGATACGCAGTATTTT. This encodes CASSLGQGEDTQYF.

The chain has TRBV2 and TRBJ2-3; perhaps TRBD2 as D (5 bases). Germline lookup yields CDR1 SNHLY and CDR2 FYNNEI. Trimming took 5 bases from V and 3 from J, leaving 9 bases between them. The CDR3 is made up of 13 amino acids. CDR3 loop: CASSSPGTDTQYF. The CDR3 region has the DNA TGTGCCAGCAGTTCTCCGGGGACAGATACGCAGTATTTT.

About this clone: Other DNA variants within this sample encode the same CDR3. V gene TRBV5-1 combines with J gene TRBJ1-4; a possible D gene is TRBD1 (5 bases). CDR3 length equals 14 residues. Germline V gives CDR1 SGHRS, CDR2 YFSETQ. V was clipped by 0 bases and J by 4 bases, with 7 bases between them. This chain's CDR3 is CASSLGQLNEKLFF. Here the CDR3 DNA reads TGCGCCAGCAGCTTGGGACAGCTTAATGAAAAACTGTTTTTT.

The chain combines TRBV7-2 with TRBJ2-7, with 12 nucleotides matching TRBD2. This CDR3 contains 19 residues. V lost 5 bases, J lost 7 bases, and 21 bases stayed unmatched. Germline CDR1 is SGHTA and CDR2 is FQGNSA. The CDR3 sequence is CASSLKTSGSLPMGLEQYF. CDR3 coding DNA: TGTGCCAGCAGCCTTAAGACTAGCGGGAGTCTTCCTATGGGATTAGAGCAGTACTTC. Using reference TRBV7-2 and TRBJ2-7 for the parts outside the CDR3, the full variable domain is GAGVSQSPSNKVTEKGKDVELRCDPISGHTALYWYRQSLGQGLEFLIYFQGNSAPDKSGLPSDRFSAERTGGSVSTLTIQRTQQEDSAVYLCASSLKTSGSLPMGLEQYFGPGTRLTVT.

The chain uses TRBV7-9 and TRBJ1-3; the D gene is possibly TRBD1 (6 bases). V dropped 4 bases and J dropped 0 bases, with 13 bases sitting between them. CDR3 size: 16 residues. Germline CDR1 reads SEHNR; CDR2 reads FQNEAQ (reference sequence). This chain's CDR3 is CASSYQGLFSGNTIYF. The CDR3 DNA follows: TGTGCCAGCAGCTATCAGGGGTTATTCTCTGGAAACACCATATATTTT.

In DNA form, the CDR3 reads TGTGCCAGCAGCCGAACCGGGACTCCCTACGAGCAGTACTTC. Its protein product is CASSRTGTPYEQYF. J is TRBJ2-7 and V is TRBV6-5, with TRBD2 as a possible D gene (6 bases). The CDR3 covers 14 residues. V lost 6 bases, J lost 2 bases, and 14 bases lay in between. Germline V gives CDR1 MNHEY, CDR2 SVGAGI.

The V call is TRBV14, the J call TRBJ2-6; no reliable D call. The V gene lost 1 base and the J gene lost 0 bases, with 7 bases spanning the gap. This CDR3 has 16 residues. CDR1 SGHDN and CDR2 FVKESK come from the germline V gene. The DNA for the CDR3 is TGTGCCAGCAGCCAAGGGCCCTACTCTGGGGCCAACGTCCTGACTTTC. Translated: CASSQGPYSGANVLTF.

The rearrangement uses TRBV4-2 and TRBJ1-5; 11 nucleotides match TRBD1. The germline V gene encodes CDR1 LGHNA and CDR2 YNFKEQ. The CDR3 extends over 16 amino acids. Trimming at V came to 1 base and at J to 7 bases, leaving 6 bases not matched to a gene. The CDR3 DNA follows: TGTGCCAGCAGCCAAGCAGCGGGACAGGGGGAACAGCCCCAGCATTTT. Residues: CASSQAAGQGEQPQHF.

This clone was detected a few times. The rearrangement links TRBV28 to TRBJ2-7; 12 bases fit TRBD2. The CDR3 length is 17 residues. Germline CDR1 reads MDHEN; CDR2 reads SYDVKM. Trimming removed 6 bases from V and 3 bases from J; junction bases left unmatched: 12. The CDR3 sequence is CASSPSSGRGGYYEQYF. The CDR3, as DNA: TGTGCCAGCAGCCCCTCTAGCGGGAGGGGTGGGTACTACGAGCAGTACTTC.

The rearrangement links TRBV23-1 to TRBJ1-1, with 8 bases fitting TRBD1. TRBV23-1 is reported as an ORF; its role is uncertain. The CDR3 is 17 amino acids. J was trimmed by 1 base and V by 4 bases; bases with no gene match: 11. The CDR3 sequence is CASSPEPRTGRNTEAFF. CDR3 nucleotide sequence: TGCGCCAGCAGTCCAGAACCCCGGACAGGGAGGAACACTGAAGCTTTCTTT.

The chain is built from TRBV7-2 and TRBJ2-3; TRBD1 aligns across 9 bases. Germline V CDR1 and CDR2: SGHTA, FQGNSA. The length of the CDR3 is 15 residues. J gave up 6 bases and V 5 bases, and 9 bases lay outside the gene matches. In nucleotides, the CDR3 is TGTGCCAGCAGCCAGCGAACAGGGGGCGAGGATACGCAGTATTTT. It encodes CASSQRTGGEDTQYF.

As to this clone: A far larger clone is a single base away, which makes a read error likely. At the DNA level, this CDR3 is encoded by other sequences in the same sample as well. V usage is TRBV27 and J usage is TRBJ1-1; tentatively, D is TRBD1 (5 bases). CDR1 and CDR2 (germline): MNHEY, SMNVEV (reference sequence). The CDR3 loop spans 15 amino acids. V lost 3 bases and J 4 bases, leaving 15 bases between the germline ends. The CDR3: CASSLGGVSGTEAFF. The CDR3 nucleotides are TGTGCCAGCAGTTTGGGAGGGGTAAGTGGCACTGAAGCTTTCTTT.

The rearrangement joins TRBV6-5 to TRBJ1-1, with D unclear. CDR1 and CDR2 (germline): MNHEY, SVGAGI. The CDR3 is 12 amino acids. V dropped 8 bases and J dropped 3 bases, with 10 bases sitting between them. The CDR3 nucleotides are TGTGCCAGCGGTGAGGCAGACACTGAAGCTTTCTTT. It is translated as CASGEADTEAFF.

The chain employs TRBV27 and TRBJ1-1; D is undetermined. In germline, CDR1 is MNHEY, CDR2 SMNVEV (reference sequence). V gave up 8 bases and J gave up 1 base, with 14 bases separating them. The CDR3 sequence is 14 residues long. CDR3 loop: CASRREKGNTEAFF. The CDR3 DNA sequence: TGTGCCAGCCGTCGCGAGAAGGGGAACACTGAAGCTTTCTTT.

V gene TRBV7-2 combines with J gene TRBJ2-1, with a possible D match to TRBD1 (6 bases). This CDR3 has 15 amino acids. From germline, CDR1 is SGHTA and CDR2 FQGNSA. The V and J ends lost 1 base and 7 bases respectively, with 14 bases between them. The CDR3: CASSLVTFQGNEQFF. CDR3 bases: TGTGCCAGCAGCTTAGTTACCTTTCAGGGGAATGAGCAGTTCTTC.

The rearrangement links TRBV18 to TRBJ1-1, with 10 bases that match TRBD1. J gave up 1 base and V 1 base, and 3 bases lay outside the gene matches. Germline-derived CDR1 and CDR2 are KGHSH and LQKENI. The CDR3 consists of 16 residues. The CDR3 loop is CASSPRTGGGNTEAFF. CDR3 in DNA: TGTGCCAGCTCACCACGGACAGGGGGGGGGAACACTGAAGCTTTCTTT.

The chain links TRBV27 to TRBJ1-2; the match to TRBD1 covers 8 bases. Germline CDR1 is MNHEY and CDR2 is SMNVEV (reference sequence). The J segment lost 8 bases and the V segment lost 6 bases, leaving 17 bases of the junction unmatched. The CDR3 has 16 residues. The CDR3 DNA reads TGTGCCAGCAGAAACAGGGGGATGGTAGGTTCAGACGGCTACACCTTC. Protein sequence: CASRNRGMVGSDGYTF.

Details on this clone: A far larger clone is one nucleotide away, so this likely arose from a read error. The same CDR3 can be traced to other DNA sequences in this sample. This chain joins TRBV12-5 and TRBJ2-3; D call uncertain. Per germline, CDR1 LGHNT and CDR2 FRNRAP. The CDR3 has 16 residues. The CDR3 is CASGLPEDGFTDTQYF. CDR3 nucleotides: TGTGCCAGTGGTTTGCCCGAGGACGGCTTCACAGATACGCAGTATTTT.

V usage is TRBV5-1 and J usage is TRBJ2-1, with 8 bases aligning to TRBD1. V shed 4 bases and J 6 bases; nucleotides not matched to a gene: 9. Germline CDR1 SGHRS, CDR2 YFSETQ. The CDR3 loop spans 15 amino acids. The CDR3 DNA follows: TGCGCCAGCAGCCGTAATAAACAGGGGGGCAATGAGCAGTTCTTC. Amino acid sequence: CASSRNKQGGNEQFF.

The chain links TRBV28 to TRBJ2-1; TRBD2 aligns across 9 bases. This CDR3 spans 16 amino acids. CDR1 and CDR2 (germline): MDHEN, SYDVKM. V lost 4 bases to trimming and J lost 5 bases; unmatched junction nucleotides: 9. The CDR3 nucleotides are TGTGCCAGCAGTTCCCCGGCTAGCGGGACGCACAATGAGCAGTTCTTC. It encodes CASSSPASGTHNEQFF. Filled out from reference TRBV28 and TRBJ2-1, the complete variable domain reads DVKVTQSSRYLVKRTGEKVFLECVQDMDHENMFWYRQDPGLGLRLIYFSYDVKMKEKGDIPEGYSVSREKKERFSLILESASTNQTSMYLCASSSPASGTHNEQFFGPGTRLTVL.

The V and J genes are TRBV6-6 and TRBJ2-2, with TRBD1 matching 8 bases. Germline loops: CDR1 MNHNY, CDR2 SVGAGI (reference sequence). The CDR3 has 15 amino acids. Trimming cost V 6 bases and J 2 bases; bases outside gene matches: 5. The CDR3 nucleotides read TGTGCCAGCAGCCCGGGACAGGTTAACACCGGGGAGCTGTTTTTT. It translates to CASSPGQVNTGELFF.

This clone was observed a handful of times. The chain recombines TRBV29-1 with TRBJ1-2, with 8 bases that match TRBD1. The CDR3 has 12 residues. The J segment lost 8 bases and the V segment lost 0 bases, leaving 2 bases of the junction unmatched. Germline CDR1 SQVTM, CDR2 ANQGSEA. CDR3 in DNA: TGCAGCGTTGAAGAGACAGGGGAGGGCTACACCTTC. Amino acid sequence: CSVEETGEGYTF.

The chain joins TRBV4-2 to TRBJ2-1; 10 bases are a match to TRBD2. CDR1 LGHNA and CDR2 YNFKEQ come from the germline V gene. CDR3 length: 17 amino acids. The trim removed 1 base at V and 0 bases at J, leaving 3 bases unmatched. CDR3 bases: TGTGCCAGCAGCCAAGGTGCTAGCGGGAGCTCCTACAATGAGCAGTTCTTC. It encodes CASSQGASGSSYNEQFF.

This clone has a single count. A read error is possible here, since a much larger clone lies one base away. The V call is TRBV11-2, the J call TRBJ2-7; D is unclear. CDR3 length equals 13 residues. Germline-derived CDR1 and CDR2 are SGHAT and FQNNGV. CDR3 loop: CAISLSRSYEQYF. The CDR3 region has the DNA TGTGCCATCAGCTTATCAAGGTCCTACGAGCAGTACTTC.